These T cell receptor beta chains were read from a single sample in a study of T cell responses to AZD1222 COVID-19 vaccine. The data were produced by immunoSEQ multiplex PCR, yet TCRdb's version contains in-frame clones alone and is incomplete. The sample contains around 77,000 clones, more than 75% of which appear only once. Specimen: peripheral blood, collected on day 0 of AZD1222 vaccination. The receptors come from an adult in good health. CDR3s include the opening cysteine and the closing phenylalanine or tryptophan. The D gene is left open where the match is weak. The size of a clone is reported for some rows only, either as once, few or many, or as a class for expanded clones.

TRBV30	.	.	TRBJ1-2	TGTGCCGGGAGGCAGTCAGGCTATGGCTACACCTTC	CAGRQSGYGYTF
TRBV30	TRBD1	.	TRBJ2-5	TGTGCCTGGAGTGTCCTCCAGGGGGCAGAGACCCAGTACTTC	CAWSVLQGAETQYF
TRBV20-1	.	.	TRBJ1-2	TGCAGTGGTTGGTCTAACTATGGCTACACCTTC	CSGWSNYGYTF
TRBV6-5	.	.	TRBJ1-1	TGTGCCAGCTTAGGCAGGAACACTGAAGCTTTCTTT	CASLGRNTEAFF
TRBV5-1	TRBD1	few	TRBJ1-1	TGCGCCAGCAGCCCCGAGACAGGGGAGGCTTTCTTT	CASSPETGEAFF
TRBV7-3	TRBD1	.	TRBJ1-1	TGTGCCAGCAGCTCAGACAGGGGGCGTGAAGCTTTCTTT	CASSSDRGREAFF
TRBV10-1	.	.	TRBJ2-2	TGCGCCAGCATCAACAGGGTATTCCACTCCGGGGAGCTGTTTTTT	CASINRVFHSGELFF
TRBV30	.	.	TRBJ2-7	TGTGCCTGGAGTAGGACGGCGCTGGGCGAGCAGTACTTC	CAWSRTALGEQYF
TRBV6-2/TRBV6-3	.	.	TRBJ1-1	TGTGCCAGCAGTCCCGGGGGGGCCCTGAACACTGAAGCTTTCTTT	CASSPGGALNTEAFF
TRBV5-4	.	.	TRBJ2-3	TGTGCCAGCAGCTTGGGGGGGGAAGGGGCAGATACGCAGTATTTT	CASSLGGEGADTQYF
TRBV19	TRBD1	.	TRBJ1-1	TGTGCCACCGCCAATTCGGGACAGGGAAACACTGAAGCTTTCTTT	CATANSGQGNTEAFF
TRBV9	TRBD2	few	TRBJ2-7	TGTGCCAGCAGCGACCCCCGCGGGGGGGGCTCGAACGAGCAGTACTTC	CASSDPRGGGSNEQYF
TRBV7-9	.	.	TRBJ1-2	TGTGCCAGCAGTTATACTAACTATGGCTACACCTTC	CASSYTNYGYTF
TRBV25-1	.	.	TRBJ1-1	TGTGCCAGCAGATTACGGTCGAACACTGAAGCTTTCTTT	CASRLRSNTEAFF
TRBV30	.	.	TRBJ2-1	TGTGCCTGGAGTGTACGGGGGTTAAGCTCCTACAATGAGCAGTTCTTC	CAWSVRGLSSYNEQFF
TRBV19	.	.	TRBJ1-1	TGTGCCAGTAGCCTCGGGTCTGGAACTGAAGCTTTCTTT	CASSLGSGTEAFF
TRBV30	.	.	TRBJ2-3	TGTGCCTGGAGTACTGGGGACACAGATACGCAGTATTTT	CAWSTGDTDTQYF
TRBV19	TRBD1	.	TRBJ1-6	TGTGCCAGTCGCTTCGACAGGGGCAATTCACCCCTCCACTTT	CASRFDRGNSPLHF
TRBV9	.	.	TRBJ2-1	TGTGCCAGCAGCTGGAGAGGGACAACCTACAATGAGCAGTTCTTC	CASSWRGTTYNEQFF
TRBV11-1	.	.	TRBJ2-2	TGTGCCAGCAGCTCCGCCACAGGGTTCACCGGGGAGCTGTTTTTT	CASSSATGFTGELFF
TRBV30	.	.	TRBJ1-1	TGTGCCTGGAGTGTACAGGGAGCCGCTGAAGCTTTCTTT	CAWSVQGAAEAFF
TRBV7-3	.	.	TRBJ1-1	TGTGCCAGCAGCCAAGTCCACGGGGCCACTGAAGCTTTCTTT	CASSQVHGATEAFF
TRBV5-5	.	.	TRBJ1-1	TGTGCCAGCAGCTTACGGACAGAGGCGGCCACTGAAGCTTTCTTT	CASSLRTEAATEAFF
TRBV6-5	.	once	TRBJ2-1	TGTGCCAGCACCAAGAGGGATGAGCAGTTCTTC	CASTKRDEQFF
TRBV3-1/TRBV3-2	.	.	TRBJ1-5	TGTGCCAGCAGCCAAGAACTCCATCCCCAGCATTTT	CASSQELHPQHF
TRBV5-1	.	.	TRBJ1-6	TGCGCCAGCAGCCTCAATTACCTACAGGTTACTTCACCCCTCCACTTT	CASSLNYLQVTSPLHF
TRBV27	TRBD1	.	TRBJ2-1	TGTGCCAGCAGTCCCTGGACAGGAGGCTACAATGAGCAGTTCTTC	CASSPWTGGYNEQFF
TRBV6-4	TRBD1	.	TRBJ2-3	TGTGCCAGCAGTGACTCGGACAGGTTCACAGATACGCAGTATTTT	CASSDSDRFTDTQYF
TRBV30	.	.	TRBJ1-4	TGTGCCTGGAGTGGGGGGGCAACTAATGAAAAACTGTTTTTT	CAWSGGATNEKLFF
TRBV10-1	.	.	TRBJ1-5	TGCGCCAGCAGTTCGACGGCAACGGGGCCCCAGCATTTT	CASSSTATGPQHF
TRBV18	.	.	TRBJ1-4	TGTGCCAGCTCACGAGGACAGAATGAAAAACTGTTTTTT	CASSRGQNEKLFF
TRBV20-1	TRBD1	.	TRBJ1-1	TGCAGTGCTAGTCCGGTACAGGGGGGGAAAGCTTTCTTT	CSASPVQGGKAFF
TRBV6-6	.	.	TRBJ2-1	TGTGCCAGCAGTTACGTCGGTCCCATCTACAATGAGCAGTTCTTC	CASSYVGPIYNEQFF
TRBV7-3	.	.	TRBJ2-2	TGTGCCAGCAGCGCCAATAGGGACACCGGGGAGCTGTTTTTT	CASSANRDTGELFF
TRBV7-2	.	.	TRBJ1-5	TGTGCCAGCAGCTTAAGGGGTAGTCAGCCCCAGCATTTT	CASSLRGSQPQHF
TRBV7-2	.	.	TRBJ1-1	TGTGCCAGCAGCTTAGCCGGGATTAACACTGAAGCTTTCTTT	CASSLAGINTEAFF
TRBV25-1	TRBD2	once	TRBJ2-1	TGTGCCAGCAGAGCGGGGGGCGGCTATGAGCAGTTCTTC	CASRAGGGYEQFF
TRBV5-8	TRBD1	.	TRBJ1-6	TGTGCCAGCCCTCCGGGACGGGACAGACCCCTCCACTTT	CASPPGRDRPLHF
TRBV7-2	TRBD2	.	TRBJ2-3	TGTGCCAGCAGCACCCTAGCGGGGGCGTCCTCCTTCTATCCAGATACGCAGTATTTT	CASSTLAGASSFYPDTQYF
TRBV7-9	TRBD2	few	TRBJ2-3	TGTGCCAGCAGCCGACGCGGGGGGAATACAGATACGCAGTATTTT	CASSRRGGNTDTQYF
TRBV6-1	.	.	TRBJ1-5	TGTGCCAGCAGTGAACAGGTTTTCAGTCAGCCCCAGCATTTT	CASSEQVFSQPQHF
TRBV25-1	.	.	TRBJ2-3	TGTGCCAGCAGTGAACCCGGGAGTTTGGATACGCAGTATTTT	CASSEPGSLDTQYF
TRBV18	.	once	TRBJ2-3	TGTGCCAGCTCACCACGAATAGGTCCAGATACGCAGTATTTT	CASSPRIGPDTQYF
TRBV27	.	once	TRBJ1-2	TGTGCCAGCAGTTTCGGGGGTCTGGGCTACACCTTC	CASSFGGLGYTF
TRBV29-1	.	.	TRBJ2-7	TGCAGCGTTAAAAGTGGAACGGGGGGCCGATACGAGCAGTACTTC	CSVKSGTGGRYEQYF
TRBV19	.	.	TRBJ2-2	TGTGCCAGTAGTATGGGGGACACCGGGGAGCTGTTTTTT	CASSMGDTGELFF
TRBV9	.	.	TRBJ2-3	TGTGCCAGCAGCGTAGACTCGGTGAGGGATACGCAGTATTTT	CASSVDSVRDTQYF
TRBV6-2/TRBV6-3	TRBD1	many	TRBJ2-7	TGTGCCAGCAGTCAAACAGGGGGCGAGCAGTACTTC	CASSQTGGEQYF
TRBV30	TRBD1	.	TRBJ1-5	TGTGCCTTTACTCAGGGGGGAGCGGGTCAGCCCCAGCATTTT	CAFTQGGAGQPQHF
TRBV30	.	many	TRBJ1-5	TGTGCCTGGAGGAAGGGGGGGAGCAATCAGCCCCAGCATTTT	CAWRKGGSNQPQHF
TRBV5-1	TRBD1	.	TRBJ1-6	TGCGCCAGCAGCAGGACAGGGGGAGACAATAATTCACCCCTCCACTTT	CASSRTGGDNNSPLHF
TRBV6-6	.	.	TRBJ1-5	TGTGCCAGCAGTCCGCGGCAGGGCAATCAGCCCCAGCATTTT	CASSPRQGNQPQHF
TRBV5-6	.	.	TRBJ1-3	TGTGCCAGCAGCTTGGGGGCAGTGCACTCTGGAAACACCATATATTTT	CASSLGAVHSGNTIYF
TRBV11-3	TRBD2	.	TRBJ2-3	TGTGCCAGCAGCTCCGGACTAGCGGGGGTAGTAGATACGCAGTATTTT	CASSSGLAGVVDTQYF
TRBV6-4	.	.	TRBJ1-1	TGTGCCAGCAGTGAAATACCGAACACTGAAGCTTTCTTT	CASSEIPNTEAFF
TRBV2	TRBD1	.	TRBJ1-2	TGTGCCAGCAGTGCCGGGACAGGTCGAGGTGGCTACACCTTC	CASSAGTGRGGYTF
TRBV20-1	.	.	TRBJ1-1	TGCAGTGCTCTAGTCGACACTGAAGCTTTCTTT	CSALVDTEAFF
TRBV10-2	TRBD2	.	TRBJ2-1	TGCGCCAGCAGTGAGTCTTTCTTTGGGACTAGTAGGTCGAATGAGCAGTTCTTC	CASSESFFGTSRSNEQFF
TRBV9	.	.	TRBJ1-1	TGTGCCAGCAGCGTAGTCTCGGGACGGGCGAACACTGAAGCTTTCTTT	CASSVVSGRANTEAFF
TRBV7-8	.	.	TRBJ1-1	TGTGCCAGCAGCTTAGCGTTTGTAGGGGTCGGTGGAGCTTTCTTT	CASSLAFVGVGGAFF